This T cell receptor beta chain emerged from a study of early T cells in non-severe SARS-CoV-2 infection. One entry per CDR3 protein results from TCRdb running MiXCR on the 5' RACE reads. In the table there are under 70,000 distinct CDR3 sequences, over 9.5% of which are singletons. This clonotype was seen ten or more times. Trimming removed 5 bases from V and 2 bases from J, with 19 bases in between. The CDR3 contains 16 residues. Germline CDR1 is SEHNR and CDR2 is FQNEAQ (reference sequence). The sequenced sample was whole blood. This TCR derives from an adult who was a healthcare worker with PCR-confirmed SARS-CoV-2 infection or an uninfected control (not recorded which). J is TRBJ2-7 and V is TRBV7-9; D is uncertain. This CDR3 reads CASSLGQGPKAYEQYF. In DNA form, the CDR3 reads TGTGCCAGCAGCCTAGGGCAAGGACCGAAGGCCTACGAGCAGTACTTC.